The present T cell receptor beta chain was sequenced within a study of T cells in Graves' hyperthyroidism and ophthalmopathy. Across the whole study: Prior to any treatment, at the point of initial diagnosis, peripheral blood was collected. Study findings and constraints: In blood, most of the thyroid clonotypes expanded above 0.001 were also present.

Amplification of TCR beta CDR3 regions was performed using RNA transcripts as template. RT-PCR in the first round (using the HTBI primer set) targeted the TCR CDR3. TCRdb called the multiplex PCR reads again in MiXCR, with one record for every CDR3 protein. The table lists approximately 610,000 distinct CDR3 sequences, roughly 17% of them singletons. Exclusion of patients followed from uncontrolled infection, other autoimmune disease, pregnancy or lactation. Germline V gives CDR1 WNHNN, CDR2 SYGVQD (reference sequence). V was shortened by 2 bases and J by 9 bases, with 5 bases between the two germline ends. The length of the CDR3 is 12 residues. This clonotype has at least ten counts. Its matching antigen is unknown.

The material sequenced was blood. The V and J genes are TRBV10-1 and TRBJ1-6; D might be TRBD1 (5 bases). The sequence came from a woman under 30 with Graves' hyperthyroidism. CDR3 region: CASSEGTSPLHF. The CDR3, as DNA: TGCGCCAGCAGTGAGGGGACTTCACCCCTCCACTTT.